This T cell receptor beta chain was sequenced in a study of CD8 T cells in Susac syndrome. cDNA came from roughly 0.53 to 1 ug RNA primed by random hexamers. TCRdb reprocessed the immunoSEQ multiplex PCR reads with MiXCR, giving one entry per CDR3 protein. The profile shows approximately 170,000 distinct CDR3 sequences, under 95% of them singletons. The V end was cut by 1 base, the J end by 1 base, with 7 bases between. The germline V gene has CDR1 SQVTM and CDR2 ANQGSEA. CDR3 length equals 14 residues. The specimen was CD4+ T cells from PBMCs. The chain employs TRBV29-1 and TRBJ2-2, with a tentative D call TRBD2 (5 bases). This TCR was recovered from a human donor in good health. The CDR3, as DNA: TGCAGCGTTGAAGGGAGGAGGAACACCGGGGAGCTGTTTTTT. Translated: CSVEGRRNTGELFF.